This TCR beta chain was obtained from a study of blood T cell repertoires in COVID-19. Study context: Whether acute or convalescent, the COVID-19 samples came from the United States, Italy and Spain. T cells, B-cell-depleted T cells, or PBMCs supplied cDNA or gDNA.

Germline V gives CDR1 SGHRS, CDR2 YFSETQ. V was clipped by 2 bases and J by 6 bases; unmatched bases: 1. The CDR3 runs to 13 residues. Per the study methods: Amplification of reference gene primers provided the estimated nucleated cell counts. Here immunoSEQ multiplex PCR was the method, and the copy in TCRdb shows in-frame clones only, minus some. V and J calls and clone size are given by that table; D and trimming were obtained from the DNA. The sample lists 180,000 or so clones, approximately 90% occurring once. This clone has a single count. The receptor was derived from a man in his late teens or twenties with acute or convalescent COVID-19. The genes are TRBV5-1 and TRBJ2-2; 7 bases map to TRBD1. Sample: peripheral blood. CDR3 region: CASSFGTAGELFF. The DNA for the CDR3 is TGCGCCAGCAGCTTCGGGACAGCCGGGGAGCTGTTTTTT.